One sample yielded the 32 T cell receptor beta chains listed below, sequenced in a study of blood T cells in healthy people across ages. Together with a sample-barcoded 5' primer, a J-beta primer mix was included in a second PCR lasting roughly 7 to 11 cycles. One entry per CDR3 protein, called by TCRdb with MiXCR from the 5' RACE reads. The sample lists 1.5 million to 2 million distinct CDR3 sequences; about 39% were seen once. The material sequenced was blood. All receptors derive from a human donor in good health.

The CDR3 here is CASSPRGEAQTQYF. The CDR3 DNA reads TGCGCCAGCAGCCCCCGAGGGGAGGCACAGACCCAGTACTTC. The gene calls are TRBV5-1 and TRBJ2-5; a weak D match, TRBD2 (6 bases). CDR1 SGHRS and CDR2 YFSETQ come from the germline V gene. The CDR3 is made up of 14 amino acids. V was pared by 4 bases and J by 6 bases, with 16 bases between.

The V gene is TRBV6-5, the J gene TRBJ1-1; 9 bases agree with TRBD1. The V and J ends lost 4 bases and 6 bases, in that order; junction bases with no gene match: 6. Germline V gene data show CDR1 as MNHEY and CDR2 as SVGAGI. This CDR3 is 14 amino acids long. The chain's CDR3 is CASSSPGDRAEAFF. The CDR3 bases are TGTGCCAGCAGTTCGCCTGGGGACAGGGCTGAAGCTTTCTTT.

The chain recombines TRBV3-1 with TRBJ1-6; TRBD1 might be the D (5 bases). V gave up 4 bases and J gave up 8 bases, with 9 bases separating them. This CDR3 has 13 amino acids. The germline V gene has CDR1 LGHDT and CDR2 YNNKEL (reference sequence). This CDR3 is CASSPDSHSPLHF. CDR3 DNA sequence: TGTGCCAGCAGCCCAGACAGTCATTCACCCCTCCACTTT.

The V call is TRBV13, the J call TRBJ2-1; possibly TRBD2 for D (5 bases). The V end lost 1 base, the J end lost 1 base, and 11 bases lay between the germline ends. Germline V gene data show CDR1 as PRHDT and CDR2 as FYEKMQ (reference sequence). The CDR3 is made up of 16 amino acids. CDR3 in DNA: TGTGCCAGCAGCTTAGAGGGAGCTAGTTCCTACAATGAGCAGTTCTTC. It encodes CASSLEGASSYNEQFF.

Written as DNA, the CDR3 is TGCAGTGCTAGAGATTACCTCAGACCTTGGGGAGATTCACCCCTCCACTTT. It encodes CSARDYLRPWGDSPLHF. This sequence joins TRBV20-1 and TRBJ1-6; D remains ambiguous. V lost 0 bases, J lost 8 bases, and 20 bases lay in between. The CDR3 spans 17 residues. Germline CDR1 is DFQATT and CDR2 is SNEGSKA (reference sequence).

In this sample, this clonotype turned up a few times. The chain couples TRBV4-1 to TRBJ2-5, with 7 positions matching TRBD1. CDR1 MGHRA and CDR2 YSYEKL come from the germline V gene. The CDR3 has 15 residues. Trimming took 0 bases from V and 1 from J; bases not matched to a gene: 2. CDR3 loop: CASSQEGTVQETQYF. CDR3 DNA sequence: TGCGCCAGCAGCCAAGAAGGGACAGTCCAAGAGACCCAGTACTTC.

In this sample, this clonotype turned up a few times. The rearrangement joins TRBV24-1 to TRBJ1-2; 8 bases fit TRBD1. The CDR3 is made up of 15 amino acids. Germline loops: CDR1 KGHDR, CDR2 SFDVKD. The V gene end was trimmed by 4 bases and the J gene end by 5 bases; junction bases not matched to a gene: 8. The CDR3 spells CATSEPGQGVYGYTF. In DNA form, the CDR3 reads TGTGCCACCAGTGAACCTGGACAGGGAGTTTATGGCTACACCTTC.

The V gene is TRBV12-3 or TRBV12-4, the J gene TRBJ2-1, with D perhaps matching TRBD1 (6 bases). The DNA end is a closer match to TRBJ2-7, so the J assignment may be wrong. The CDR3 consists of 14 residues. The CDR3 loop reads CASSTGSSYNEQYF. The CDR3 DNA sequence: TGTGCCAGCAGCACAGGGAGCTCCTACAATGAGCAGTACTTC.

DNA of the CDR3: TGTGCCAGCAGCTATGAGCCGTTCACAGATACGCAGTATTTT. It specifies CASSYEPFTDTQYF. V usage is TRBV7-2 and J usage is TRBJ2-3; D unclear. The CDR3 loop spans 14 amino acids. Per the germline V gene, CDR1 is SGHTA and CDR2 is FQGNSA. The ends were cut back, 4 bases at V and 2 bases at J, with 10 bases in the middle.

The chain combines TRBV7-2 with TRBJ1-2; D is uncertain. Trimming stripped 3 bases from V and 4 bases from J, with 12 bases between. Germline CDR1 reads SGHTA; CDR2 reads FQGNSA. The CDR3 runs to 14 residues. CDR3 sequence: CASSFVPRPYGYTF. The CDR3 bases are TGTGCCAGCAGCTTTGTCCCACGGCCCTATGGCTACACCTTC.

A few counts support this clonotype. V is TRBV29-1 and J is TRBJ1-1; no clear D. Deletions cut 7 bases from V and 3 bases from J, with 15 bases between. This CDR3 is built from 13 residues. Germline V gives CDR1 SQVTM, CDR2 ANQGSEA. The CDR3 bases are TGCAGCGGGAACCCAGCTGGGCACACTGAAGCTTTCTTT. Protein product: CSGNPAGHTEAFF.

The chain uses TRBV29-1 and TRBJ2-1; unclear D gene. CDR3 size: 13 residues. The germline V gene has CDR1 SQVTM and CDR2 ANQGSEA. Trimming pared 0 bases from V and 8 bases from J, leaving 11 bases between. CDR3 sequence: CSVEDFAWDEQFF. CDR3 nucleotides: TGCAGCGTTGAAGATTTTGCCTGGGATGAGCAGTTCTTC.

This clonotype appeared a few times. The chain links TRBV2 to TRBJ1-5; no clear D. V was cut by 8 bases and J by 0 bases, with 17 bases left in between. The CDR3 extends over 16 amino acids. CDR1 SNHLY and CDR2 FYNNEI come from the germline V gene. The CDR3 DNA reads TGTGCCAGCGGTTCATTGGTGGGATATAGCAATCAGCCCCAGCATTTT. Amino acids: CASGSLVGYSNQPQHF.

This chain links TRBV9 with TRBJ1-2; D is uncertain. Germline lookup yields CDR1 SGDLS and CDR2 YYNGEE. CDR3 length equals 15 residues. Trimming left V 1 base short and J 0 bases short, with 10 bases between. CDR3 amino acids: CASSVSDGSNYGYTF. CDR3 coding DNA: TGTGCCAGCAGCGTATCGGACGGATCTAACTATGGCTACACCTTC.

Of note for this clonotype: Mismatch with germline at one junction end may stem from a read error. The rearrangement uses TRBV3-1 and TRBJ1-2, with D perhaps matching TRBD1 (5 bases). CDR1 is LGHDT and CDR2 is YNNKEL in the germline V gene (reference sequence). CDR3 length: 14 amino acids. The CDR3 nucleotides read TGTGCCAGCAGCCACAGGGCCTTCAACTATGGCTACATCTTC. Its protein product is CASSHRAFNYGYIF.

This clonotype was detected only a few times. The chain employs TRBV20-1 and TRBJ2-1; D not certain. Germline V CDR1 and CDR2: DFQATT, SNEGSKA (reference sequence). There are 15 residues in the CDR3. V lost 0 bases to trimming and J lost 4 bases, with 13 bases between them. The CDR3 protein is CSAREGWEGYNEQFF. The CDR3 coding sequence is TGCAGTGCTAGAGAAGGGTGGGAAGGGTACAATGAGCAGTTCTTC.

This clonotype was seen only a few times. This chain links TRBV12-3 or TRBV12-4 with TRBJ2-7, with D possibly being TRBD1 (6 bases). The CDR3 sequence is 14 residues long. V was pared by 3 bases and J by 7 bases, with 16 bases between. The CDR3, as DNA: TGTGCCAGCAGTTTTTTGGACAGCTCGGGGGAGCAGTACTTC. This translates into CASSFLDSSGEQYF.

This clonotype was seen a few times. The chain employs TRBV4-1 and TRBJ2-7; no definite D call. The CDR3 has 15 amino acids. CDR1 is MGHRA, CDR2 YSYEKL, per germline. Trimming pared 1 base from V and 3 bases from J, leaving 13 bases between. In DNA, the CDR3 is TGCGCCAGCAGCCAAGGTCCAGGAACCAGCTACGAGCAGTACTTC. Translated: CASSQGPGTSYEQYF.

V gene TRBV7-2 combines with J gene TRBJ2-1, with TRBD1 identical over 7 bases. V shed 9 bases, J shed 7 bases, and the junction held 12 bases outside the gene matches. In germline, CDR1 is SGHTA, CDR2 FQGNSA. The CDR3 contains 14 residues. The CDR3 nucleotides read TGTGCCAGTAGGTCGACAGGGAGAGGGAATGAGCAGTTCTTC. This gives the protein CASRSTGRGNEQFF.

This clonotype showed up just a few times. V and J are TRBV10-3 and TRBJ2-7, with D possibly TRBD2 on 5 matching bases. CDR1 is ENHRY and CDR2 is SYGVKD in the germline V gene. The V end lost 7 bases, the J end lost 6 bases, and 10 bases lay between the germline ends. This CDR3 has 11 amino acids. For the CDR3, the DNA is TGTGCCATCACCTCGGACTCCGAGCAGTACTTC. It specifies CAITSDSEQYF.

The chain recombines TRBV6-2 or TRBV6-3 with TRBJ2-3, with 12 bases identical to TRBD2. Unmatched junction bases numbered 6, after V lost 4 bases and J lost 4 bases. There are 16 residues in the CDR3. Germline CDR1 and CDR2: MNHEY and SVGEGT. CDR3 sequence (DNA): TGTGCCAGCAGTTCACCGACTAGCGGGGGATCAGATACGCAGTATTTT. This codes for CASSSPTSGGSDTQYF.

This chain connects TRBV20-1 to TRBJ2-7; TRBD2 agrees at 9 bases. Germline CDR1 DFQATT, CDR2 SNEGSKA (reference sequence). CDR3 length: 14 residues. The CDR3 protein is CSPLLASGTYEQYF. In nucleotides, the CDR3 is TGCAGCCCCTTGCTCGCTAGCGGGACCTACGAGCAGTACTTC.

The DNA of the CDR3 is TGTGCCAGCAGCGTAGCTGACGGACAGAATAATGAAAAACTGTTTTTT. It codes for CASSVADGQNNEKLFF. The genes are TRBV9 and TRBJ1-4; TRBD1 is a possible D gene (6 bases). Germline values: CDR1 SGDLS, CDR2 YYNGEE. The CDR3 has 16 residues. The V end was cut by 0 bases, the J end by 4 bases, with 13 bases between. Looking up the rest from reference TRBV9 and TRBJ1-4 gives the full variable domain: DSGVTQTPKHLITATGQRVTLRCSPRSGDLSVYWYQQSLDQGLQFLIQYYNGEERAKGNILERFSAQQFPDLHSELNLSSLELGDSALYFCASSVADGQNNEKLFFGSGTQLSVL.

The chain has TRBV4-1 and TRBJ1-2, with D possibly TRBD1 on 5 matching bases. V dropped 4 bases and J dropped 2 bases, with 14 bases sitting between them. From germline, CDR1 is MGHRA and CDR2 YSYEKL. The CDR3 spans 15 residues. CDR3 in amino acids: CASSPNPNRNYGYTF. CDR3 DNA: TGCGCCAGCAGCCCGAATCCAAACAGGAACTATGGCTACACCTTC.

This clonotype showed up just a few times. The chain has TRBV29-1 and TRBJ2-1; 7 positions match TRBD1. CDR1 and CDR2 (germline): SQVTM, ANQGSEA. The CDR3 extends over 13 amino acids. Trimming removed 4 bases from V and 4 bases from J; junction bases left unmatched: 4. In nucleotides, the CDR3 is TGCAGCGTTGCGACAGGGCCTTACAATGAGCAGTTCTTC. This translates into CSVATGPYNEQFF.

This clonotype was counted once. CDR3 nucleotides: TGTGCCAGCAGTTTAGCAGGGATCCAGGGAGATACGCAGTATTTT. Translated, it gives CASSLAGIQGDTQYF. This chain connects TRBV12-3 or TRBV12-4 to TRBJ2-3, with a weak D call TRBD1 (5 bases). This CDR3 is built from 15 residues. V shed 0 bases and J shed 5 bases, with 12 bases lying between them.

V and J are TRBV18 and TRBJ1-1, with D unclear. V was shortened by 2 bases and J by 2 bases, with 12 bases between the two germline ends. Germline CDR1 and CDR2: KGHSH and LQKENI. The CDR3 length is 15 residues. The CDR3 nucleotides are TGTGCCAGCTCACCAAACAGAGTCCTCAACACTGAAGCTTTCTTT. It specifies CASSPNRVLNTEAFF.

The V gene is TRBV9, the J gene TRBJ2-1; 9 bases are shared with TRBD1. The length of the CDR3 is 14 residues. Losses at the gene ends were 4 bases for V and 12 bases for J; bases not matched to a gene: 11. Germline-derived CDR1 and CDR2 are SGDLS and YYNGEE. This CDR3 is CASSPGTGTVGQFF. The CDR3 bases are TGTGCCAGCAGCCCCGGGACAGGGACTGTTGGGCAGTTCTTC. Combining the CDR3 with reference TRBV9 and TRBJ2-1 gives the whole variable domain DSGVTQTPKHLITATGQRVTLRCSPRSGDLSVYWYQQSLDQGLQFLIQYYNGEERAKGNILERFSAQQFPDLHSELNLSSLELGDSALYFCASSPGTGTVGQFFGPGTRLTVL.

The CDR3 reads CASSVVDDGTQYF. The CDR3 DNA reads TGTGCCAGCAGCGTAGTTGACGACGGGACCCAGTACTTC. The chain employs TRBV9 and TRBJ2-7, with D unclear. The J call is doubtful: the DNA matches TRBJ2-5 better. In germline, CDR1 is SGDLS, CDR2 YYNGEE. CDR3 length: 13 amino acids.

This chain joins TRBV15 and TRBJ1-2; 8 bases line up with TRBD1. There are 14 residues in the CDR3. Germline V gene data show CDR1 as LNHNV and CDR2 as YYDKDF (reference sequence). The junction had 8 bases not matched to a gene; V was cut back by 3 bases and J by 8 bases. CDR3 in DNA: TGTGCCACCAGCAGGGACAGGGCCTCTCAGGGCTACACCTTC. This gives the protein CATSRDRASQGYTF. Looking up the rest from reference TRBV15 and TRBJ1-2 gives the full variable domain: DAMVIQNPRYQVTQFGKPVTLSCSQTLNHNVMYWYQQKSSQAPKLLFHYYDKDFNNEADTPDNFQSRRPNTSFCFLDIRSPGLGDTAMYLCATSRDRASQGYTFGSGTRLTVV.

As concerns this clonotype: A junction boundary mismatches the germline segment, possibly from a read error. The J gene is TRBJ1-4, the V gene TRBV20-1; a weak D match, TRBD1 (6 bases). The CDR3 extends over 13 amino acids. CDR1 DFQATT and CDR2 SNEGSKA come from the germline V gene (reference sequence). The CDR3: CSARVSGAEKPFF. The CDR3 region has the DNA TGCAGTGCTAGAGTATCGGGGGCTGAAAAACCGTTTTTT.

The chain has TRBV6-2 or TRBV6-3 and TRBJ2-5; 8 bases match TRBD2. This CDR3 has 18 amino acids. Germline loops: CDR1 MNHEY, CDR2 SVGEGT. V lost 5 bases, J lost 5 bases, and 19 bases stayed unmatched. CDR3 coding DNA: TGTGCCAGCAGTGAGGCCTCATTCGGGACTAGATTACACGAGACCCAGTACTTC. It translates to CASSEASFGTRLHETQYF.